This TCR beta chain was profiled in a study of blood T cell repertoires in COVID-19. Clones were read by immunoSEQ multiplex PCR, and TCRdb kept only the in-frame ones, dropping some. The repertoire holds just over 95,000 clones, with 82% as singletons. V was cut by 4 bases and J by 5 bases, with 12 bases left in between. The CDR3 has 14 residues. Germline-derived CDR1 and CDR2 are SGDLS and YYNGEE. This TCR was recovered from an elderly man with acute or convalescent COVID-19. The chain uses TRBV9 and TRBJ1-4, with unresolved D. Sequencing used peripheral blood. CDR3 amino acids: CASSFGVSNEKLFF. CDR3 coding DNA: TGTGCCAGCAGCTTCGGGGTCTCGAATGAAAAACTGTTTTTT.